This TCR beta chain was sequenced in a study of CD8 T cells in ankylosing spondylitis. General study findings and limits: Those disease-linked clones were CD8+; they were also relatively rare in peripheral blood. Enrichment of disease-linked clones was reportedly significant in matched ankylosing spondylitis synovial fluid. A TCR beta motif of several highly homologous variants appeared characteristic of ankylosing spondylitis blood.

The V segment lost 0 bases and the J segment 8 bases; nucleotides outside the gene matches: 5. The CDR3 totals 15 residues. Germline V gene lookup returns CDR1 SGHRS and CDR2 YFSETQ. TCRdb redid the calling of the 5' RACE reads with MiXCR, one entry per CDR3 protein. This sample has around 490,000 distinct CDR3 sequences; approximately 5% occur once, and the top ten carry around 3.5%. This clonotype was recorded many times. Antigen unknown. What was sequenced was blood, either unsorted or a sorted T cell fraction (not recorded which). This sequence joins TRBV5-1 and TRBJ2-1; 10 bases fit TRBD2. The source of this sequence is a male donor with ankylosing spondylitis. In nucleotides, the CDR3 is TGCGCCAGCAGCTTGGCTTCTAGCGGGAGAGATGAGCAGTTCTTC. It codes for CASSLASSGRDEQFF.